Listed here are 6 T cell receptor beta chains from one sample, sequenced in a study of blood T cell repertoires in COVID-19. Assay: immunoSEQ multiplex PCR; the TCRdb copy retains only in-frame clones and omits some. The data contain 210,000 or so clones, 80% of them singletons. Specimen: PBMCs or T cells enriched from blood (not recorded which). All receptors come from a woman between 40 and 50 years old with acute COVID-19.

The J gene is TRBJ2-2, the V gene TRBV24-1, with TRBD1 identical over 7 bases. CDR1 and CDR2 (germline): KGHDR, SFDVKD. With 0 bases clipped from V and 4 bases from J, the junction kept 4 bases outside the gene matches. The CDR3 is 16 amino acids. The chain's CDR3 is CATSDLEGAGTGELFF. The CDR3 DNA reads TGTGCCACCAGTGATTTGGAGGGGGCAGGCACCGGGGAGCTGTTTTTT.

CDR3 in amino acids: CASSIGPPRRSSGANVLTF. The CDR3 coding sequence is TGTGCCAGTAGTATAGGACCCCCGCGACGGAGCTCTGGGGCCAACGTCCTGACTTTC. The V gene is TRBV19, the J gene TRBJ2-6; the D is unclear. Germline-derived CDR1 and CDR2 are LNHDA and SQIVND (reference sequence). The CDR3 is 19 residues long. Trimming cost V 1 base and J 0 bases, with 16 bases left between them.

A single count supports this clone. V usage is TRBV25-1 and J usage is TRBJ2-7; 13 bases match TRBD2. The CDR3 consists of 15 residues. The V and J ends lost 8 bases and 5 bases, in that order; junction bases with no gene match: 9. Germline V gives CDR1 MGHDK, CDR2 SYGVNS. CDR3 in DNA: TGTGCCAGCTATGACGGACTAGCGGGAGTAAACGAGCAGTACTTC. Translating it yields CASYDGLAGVNEQYF.

The CDR3 sequence is CASSPGQGRTEAFF. CDR3 nucleotide sequence: TGTGCCAGTAGCCCAGGACAGGGGAGAACTGAAGCTTTCTTT. The gene calls are TRBV19 and TRBJ1-1; 9 bases align to TRBD1. V dropped 6 bases and J dropped 5; count of bases not matched to a gene: 7. This CDR3 has 14 amino acids. In germline, CDR1 is LNHDA, CDR2 SQIVND (reference sequence).

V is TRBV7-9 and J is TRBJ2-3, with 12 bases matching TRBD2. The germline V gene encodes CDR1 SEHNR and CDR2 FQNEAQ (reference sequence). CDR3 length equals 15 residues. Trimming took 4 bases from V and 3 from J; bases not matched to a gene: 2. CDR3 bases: TGTGCCAGCAGCTCTAGCGGGAGGGGAACAGATACGCAGTATTTT. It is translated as CASSSSGRGTDTQYF.

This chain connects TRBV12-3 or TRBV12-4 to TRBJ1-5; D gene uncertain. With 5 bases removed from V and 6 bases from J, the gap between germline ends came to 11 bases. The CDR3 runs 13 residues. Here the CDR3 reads CASSEARIQPQHF. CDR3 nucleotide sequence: TGTGCCAGCAGTGAAGCCAGGATTCAGCCCCAGCATTTT.